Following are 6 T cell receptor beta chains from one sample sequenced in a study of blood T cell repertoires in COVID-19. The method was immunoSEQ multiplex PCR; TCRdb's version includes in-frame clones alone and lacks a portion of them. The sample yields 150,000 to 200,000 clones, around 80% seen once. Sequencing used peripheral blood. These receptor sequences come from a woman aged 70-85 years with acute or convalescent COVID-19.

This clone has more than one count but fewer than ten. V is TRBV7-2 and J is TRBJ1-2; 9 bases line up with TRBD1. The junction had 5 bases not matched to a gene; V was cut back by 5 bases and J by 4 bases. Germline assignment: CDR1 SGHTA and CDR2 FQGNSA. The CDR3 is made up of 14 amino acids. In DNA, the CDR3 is TGTGCCAGCAGCGCCATGACAGGGGGCTATGGCTACACCTTC. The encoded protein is CASSAMTGGYGYTF.

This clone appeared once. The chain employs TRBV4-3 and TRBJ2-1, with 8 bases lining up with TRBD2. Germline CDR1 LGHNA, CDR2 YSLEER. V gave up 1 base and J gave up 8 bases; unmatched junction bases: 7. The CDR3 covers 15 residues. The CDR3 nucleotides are TGCGCCAGCAGCCAAGGGTTAGCGGGAAGGTATGAGCAGTTCTTC. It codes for CASSQGLAGRYEQFF.

The DNA of the CDR3 is TGTGCCAGCCAGCGGGACCCTCTAAATTCACCCCTCCACTTT. Translating gives CASQRDPLNSPLHF. The chain is built from TRBV6-5 and TRBJ1-6, with D perhaps matching TRBD1 (5 bases). Trimming cost V 8 bases and J 7 bases, with 15 bases left between them. This CDR3 spans 14 amino acids. The V gene's germline CDR1 is MNHEY and CDR2 SVGAGI.

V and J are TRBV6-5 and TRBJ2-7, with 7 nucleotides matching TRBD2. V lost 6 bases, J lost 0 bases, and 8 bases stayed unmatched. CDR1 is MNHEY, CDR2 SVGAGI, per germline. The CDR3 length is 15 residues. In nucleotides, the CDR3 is TGTGCCAGCAGAATTGGGGAGGGGAGCTCCTACGAGCAGTACTTC. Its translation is CASRIGEGSSYEQYF.

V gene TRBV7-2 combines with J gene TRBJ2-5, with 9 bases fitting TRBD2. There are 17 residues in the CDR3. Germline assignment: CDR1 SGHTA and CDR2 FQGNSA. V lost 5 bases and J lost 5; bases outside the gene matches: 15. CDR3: CASSQGLAPEGWETQYF. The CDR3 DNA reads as TGTGCCAGCAGCCAGGGACTAGCTCCAGAGGGGTGGGAGACCCAGTACTTC.

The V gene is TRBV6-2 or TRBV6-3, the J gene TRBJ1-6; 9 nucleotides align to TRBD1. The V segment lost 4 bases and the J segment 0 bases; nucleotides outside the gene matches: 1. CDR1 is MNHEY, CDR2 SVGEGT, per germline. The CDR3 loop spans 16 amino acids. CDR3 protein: CASSSGQGSYNSPLHF. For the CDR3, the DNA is TGTGCCAGCAGTTCGGGACAGGGCTCCTATAATTCACCCCTCCACTTT.